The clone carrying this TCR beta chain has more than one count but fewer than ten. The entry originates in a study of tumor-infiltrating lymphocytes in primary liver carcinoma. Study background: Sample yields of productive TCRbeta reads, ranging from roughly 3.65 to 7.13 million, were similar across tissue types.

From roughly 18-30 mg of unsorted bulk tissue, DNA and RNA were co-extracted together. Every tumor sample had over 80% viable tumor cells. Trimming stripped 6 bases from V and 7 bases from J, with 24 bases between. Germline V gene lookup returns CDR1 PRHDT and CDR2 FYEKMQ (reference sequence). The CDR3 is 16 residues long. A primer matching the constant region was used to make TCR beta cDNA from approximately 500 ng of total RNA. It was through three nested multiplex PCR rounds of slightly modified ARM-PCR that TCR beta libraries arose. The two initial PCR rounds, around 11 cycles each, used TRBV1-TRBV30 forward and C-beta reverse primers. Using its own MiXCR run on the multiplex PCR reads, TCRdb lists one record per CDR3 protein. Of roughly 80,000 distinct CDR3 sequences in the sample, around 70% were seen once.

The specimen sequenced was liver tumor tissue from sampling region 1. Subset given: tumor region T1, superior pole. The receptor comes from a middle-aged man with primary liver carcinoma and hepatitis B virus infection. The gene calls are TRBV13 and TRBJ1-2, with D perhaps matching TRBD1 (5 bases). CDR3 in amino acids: CASSSLYRKQGCGYTF. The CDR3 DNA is TGTGCCAGCAGTTCCCTTTACAGGAAGCAGGGCTGTGGCTACACCTTC.